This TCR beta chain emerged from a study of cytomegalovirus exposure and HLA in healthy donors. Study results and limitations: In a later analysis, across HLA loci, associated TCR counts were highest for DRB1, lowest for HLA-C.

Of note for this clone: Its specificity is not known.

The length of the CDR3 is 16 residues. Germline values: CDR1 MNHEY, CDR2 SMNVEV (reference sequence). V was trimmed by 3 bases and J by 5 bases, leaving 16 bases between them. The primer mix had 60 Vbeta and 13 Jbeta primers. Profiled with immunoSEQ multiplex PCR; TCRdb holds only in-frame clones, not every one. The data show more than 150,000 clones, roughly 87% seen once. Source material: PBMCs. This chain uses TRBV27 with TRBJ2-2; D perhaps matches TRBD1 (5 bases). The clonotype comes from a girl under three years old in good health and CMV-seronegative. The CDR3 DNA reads TGTGCCAGCAGTTTTTTATCCAGGGAAGGGACCGGGGAGCTGTTTTTT. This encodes CASSFLSREGTGELFF.